The clone carrying this T cell receptor (beta chain) was found many times. What it binds is unknown. TCRdb reanalysed the 5' RACE reads using MiXCR and keeps one entry per CDR3 protein. The table shows over 5,500 distinct CDR3 sequences, with about 15% occurring only once. The sample is drawn from a study of spatial heterogeneity in lung cancer. Study details: Tumor regions showed TCR transcript counts that correlated strongly with a T cell module score from matched bulk RNA-seq.

Indicated time point: sample taken at primary tumor resection. There were 70 to 80 donors, all of them untreated patients with early-stage non-small cell lung cancer. Sequencing was performed on whole RNA extracted from tumor and nontumor lung tissue, or from frozen PBMC, and the material was left unsorted. Study-level points and caveats: Mutation tallies in tumors tracked expanded intratumoral alpha and beta TCR counts.

This TCR derives from a male donor with early-stage non-small cell lung cancer. The material was lung tumor tissue, obtained at surgery.

The CDR3 DNA sequence: TGTGCCAGCAGTCGTACGGGGGGCGCGACCGGTGAAAAACTGTTTTTT. Translating it yields CASSRTGGATGEKLFF. V and J are TRBV12-3 or TRBV12-4 and TRBJ1-4; possible D gene TRBD1, 6 bases. The V gene lost 5 bases and the J gene lost 7 bases, with 20 bases spanning the gap. CDR3 length equals 16 residues.